The 6 T cell receptor beta chains given below trace back to one sample, sequenced in a study of blood T cell repertoires in COVID-19. Clones were sequenced by immunoSEQ multiplex PCR, and TCRdb holds only the in-frame ones, with some missing. The sample holds roughly 500,000 clones, roughly nine tenths seen once. Sequencing was performed on peripheral blood. These receptors originate from a man between 18 and 29 years old with COVID-19, enrolled during active disease.

This chain links TRBV24-1 with TRBJ1-6; 7 bases match TRBD1. Per the germline V gene, CDR1 is KGHDR and CDR2 is SFDVKD. J was trimmed by 10 bases and V by 2 bases; bases with no gene match: 10. The CDR3 spans 16 residues. The CDR3 spells CATSDSAGGYGSPLHF. CDR3 DNA sequence: TGTGCCACCAGTGATTCTGCAGGGGGTTACGGATCACCCCTCCACTTT.

The chain uses TRBV19 and TRBJ1-5; D unclear. CDR3 length: 14 amino acids. Trimming removed 6 bases at V and 3 bases at J, with 12 bases between. Germline loops: CDR1 LNHDA, CDR2 SQIVND (reference sequence). CDR3 protein: CASSPRSVNQPQHF. The DNA of the CDR3 is TGTGCCAGTAGCCCCCGGTCGGTCAATCAGCCCCAGCATTTT.

This chain connects TRBV19 to TRBJ2-4; unclear D gene. CDR3 length: 16 amino acids. Germline loops: CDR1 LNHDA, CDR2 SQIVND (reference sequence). Trimming took 2 bases from V and 0 from J, leaving 11 bases between them. The CDR3 sequence is CASSITEYLAKNIQYF. CDR3 nucleotides: TGTGCCAGTAGTATAACAGAATACCTAGCCAAAAACATTCAGTACTTC.

The chain joins TRBV29-1 to TRBJ1-5, with 7 nucleotides matching TRBD1. The V gene end was trimmed by 6 bases and the J gene end by 3 bases; junction bases not matched to a gene: 5. Germline CDR1 is SQVTM and CDR2 is ANQGSEA. This CDR3 region has 13 residues. In nucleotides, the CDR3 is TGCAGCGTATTCACAGGGGACAATCAGCCCCAGCATTTT. Translated: CSVFTGDNQPQHF.

The rearrangement links TRBV6-6 to TRBJ2-5; TRBD1 matches 8 bases. The CDR3 spans 13 residues. The ends lost 4 bases at V and 7 bases at J; junction bases unmatched: 5. Germline V gene lookup returns CDR1 MNHNY and CDR2 SVGAGI (reference sequence). The CDR3 DNA is TGTGCCAGCAGTTGGAGACAGGGGCCGACCCAGTACTTC. Translation: CASSWRQGPTQYF.

This clone was counted once. The chain is built from TRBV11-2 and TRBJ2-1; D perhaps matches TRBD1 (6 bases). The CDR3 consists of 14 residues. CDR1 is SGHAT and CDR2 is FQNNGV in the germline V gene. Trimming shortened V by 3 bases and J by 3 bases, and 9 bases separated the two germline ends. CDR3 residues: CASSLRQVYNEQFF. As DNA, the CDR3 is TGTGCCAGCAGCTTGAGACAGGTCTACAATGAGCAGTTCTTC.